This T cell receptor (beta chain) was captured in a study of blood T cell repertoires in COVID-19. This clone was picked up one time. All enrollees were roughly 18 to 100 years old and from around 25 US areas. V lost 4 bases and J lost 4; bases outside the gene matches: 14. CDR3 length: 17 amino acids. Germline loops: CDR1 MNHEY, CDR2 SMNVEV (reference sequence). Only in-frame clones appear in the TCRdb table, and some are missing; sequencing was by immunoSEQ multiplex PCR. This table has about 300,000 clones, nearly 90% appearing once. Sequenced input: PBMCs or T cells enriched from blood (not recorded which). The chain employs TRBV27 and TRBJ2-5; TRBD1 aligns across 8 bases. This receptor was obtained from a woman aged 18-29 years with acute COVID-19. In DNA form, the CDR3 reads TGTGCCAGCAGTTCCAAAGCCCGGACAGGGATTATAGAGACCCAGTACTTC. Its translation is CASSSKARTGIIETQYF.